The clone carrying this T cell receptor (beta chain) has a handful of counts. Its antigen remains unknown. The data derive from a study of T-cell memory formation after mild COVID-19. Study in general: Clustering of TCRs was largely donor specific.

TCR alpha and TCR beta cDNA libraries carrying sample barcodes and UMIs came from 5'RACE with constant-segment primers. TCRdb re-analysed the 5' RACE reads in MiXCR, keeping a single row per CDR3 protein. In the table there are 150,000 to 200,000 distinct CDR3 sequences, about a fifth of which are singletons. Study findings and constraints: Confirmation was lacking for SARS-CoV-2 specificity of second-wave clones that peaked on day 37. CD4+ clones that contracted lay mainly in CM and EM; CD8+ ones lay in EMRA.

Input material: PBMCs or a T cell subset sorted from them (not recorded which). This sequence was found in an adult woman who had mild COVID-19 (a few samples of this study predate the infection). Cell type and time point are not known.

The CDR3 nucleotides read TGTGCCAGCAGCTTTGGGACGTCCTACGAGCAGTACTTC. Protein product: CASSFGTSYEQYF. The V call is TRBV11-2, the J call TRBJ2-7; D could derive from TRBD1 or TRBD2 (5 bases each). Germline V lookup: CDR1 SGHAT, CDR2 FQNNGV. CDR3 length: 13 amino acids. With 3 bases removed from V and 1 base from J, the gap between germline ends came to 7 bases.